A selection of T cell receptor beta chains follows, all from one sample in a study of blood T cell repertoires in COVID-19. Generated by immunoSEQ multiplex PCR, the TCRdb table keeps only in-frame clones and is missing some. The data hold approximately 100,000 clones, with less than 85% observed a single time. The sample consisted of peripheral blood. The receptors were gathered from a woman in her sixties or seventies with acute or convalescent COVID-19. CDR3s include the opening cysteine and the closing phenylalanine or tryptophan. The D gene is left open where the match is weak. Rows may omit the clone size; those that give it use once, few, many or a size class.

TRBJ1-3,TRBD1,TRBV3-1/TRBV3-2,-,TGTGCCAGCAGCCGAGGACAGGGCTCTGGAAACACCATATATTTT,CASSRGQGSGNTIYF
TRBJ2-7,TRBD1,TRBV5-1,-,TGCGCCAGCAGCGTCACAGGGGGCGCCGGGTACGAGCAGTACTTC,CASSVTGGAGYEQYF
TRBJ1-3,TRBD1,TRBV3-1/TRBV3-2,few,TGTGCCAGCAGCCAAGGGACAGGTTTCGGAAACACCATATATTTT,CASSQGTGFGNTIYF
TRBJ1-2,TRBD1,TRBV28,few,TGTGCCAGCAGTTTCTTAGGGGGCCGTGGCTACACCTTC,CASSFLGGRGYTF
TRBJ2-1,TRBD2,TRBV6-5,-,TGTGCCAGCAGTTACTCGGCGGGGGGAGATGAGCAGTTCTTC,CASSYSAGGDEQFF
TRBJ1-4,TRBD1,TRBV5-1,-,TGCGCCAGCAGCTTACGACAGGGAGATGAAAAACTGTTTTTT,CASSLRQGDEKLFF
TRBJ2-3,-,TRBV20-1,-,TGCAGTGCTGAACTAGATACGCAGTATTTT,CSAELDTQYF
TRBJ2-7,-,TRBV5-6,few,TGTGCCAGCAGCTTGCGGGACAAAGCGAAAAACGAGCAGTACTTC,CASSLRDKAKNEQYF
TRBJ2-7,TRBD1,TRBV30,-,TGTGCCTGGGAGCCTGGGACAGGAGAAAACGAGCAGTACTTC,CAWEPGTGENEQYF
TRBJ1-2,TRBD1,TRBV2,-,TGTGCCAGCACGTTAGACAGGGACCATGGCTACACCTTC,CASTLDRDHGYTF
TRBJ2-7,-,TRBV4-3,-,TGCGCCAGCAGCCAAGTAGTCACAGGCGCCTACGAGCAGTACTTC,CASSQVVTGAYEQYF
TRBJ1-3,-,TRBV12-5,once,TGTGCTAGTGGTTTGGTACCACAGGCCTCTGGAAACACCATATATTTT,CASGLVPQASGNTIYF
TRBJ1-1,TRBD1,TRBV18,-,TGTGCCAGCTCACTGGGAACCATGACAGGGGAGACTGAAGCTTTCTTT,CASSLGTMTGETEAFF
TRBJ1-2,-,TRBV18,-,TGTGCCAGCTCACCCGATCGAAGCACGGGCTACACCTTC,CASSPDRSTGYTF
TRBJ1-5,-,TRBV12-3/TRBV12-4,-,TGTGCCAGCAGTATAACAGGGAATCAGCCCCAGCATTTT,CASSITGNQPQHF
TRBJ1-4,-,TRBV28,-,TGTGCCAGCAAACCCGCCCGGAGGGATAATGAAAAACTGTTTTTT,CASKPARRDNEKLFF
TRBJ2-7,TRBD2,TRBV18,once,TGTGCCAGCTCACCACCTCCGGCGGGGGTTGAGCAGTACTTC,CASSPPPAGVEQYF
TRBJ2-3,TRBD1,TRBV6-5,-,TGTGCCAGCATCCGGGACAGGGGCACAGATACGCAGTATTTT,CASIRDRGTDTQYF
TRBJ1-3,TRBD1,TRBV5-6,-,TGTGCCAGCAGCCAGACAGGGGCTGGAAACACCATATATTTT,CASSQTGAGNTIYF
TRBJ1-2,TRBD1,TRBV13,-,TGTGCCAGCAGCTTAGGGCAGGGGGAATTGGGCTATGGCTACACCTTC,CASSLGQGELGYGYTF
TRBJ1-3,-,TRBV10-1,once,TGCGCCAGCAGTCCTGAGAACTCTGGAAACACCATATATTTT,CASSPENSGNTIYF
TRBJ1-5,-,TRBV7-2,-,TGTGCCAGCAGGCCCGGGACATCCCTTCTCAATCAGCCCCAGCATTTT,CASRPGTSLLNQPQHF
TRBJ2-7,-,TRBV10-3,-,TGTGCCATCAGTGAGTCGGGGGGTCCCCCTTACGAGCAGTACTTC,CAISESGGPPYEQYF
TRBJ2-7,TRBD1,TRBV5-4,-,TGTGCCAGCAGCCCAGCCGGGACAGGGACTTCCTCCGGGCAGTACTTC,CASSPAGTGTSSGQYF
TRBJ2-2,-,TRBV7-8,-,TGTGCCAGCAGCAAAATACAGGGAACCGGGGAGCTGTTTTTT,CASSKIQGTGELFF
TRBJ2-1,TRBD2,TRBV11-2,-,TGTGCCAGCAGCGCACTAGCGGGAGGGTACAATGAGCAGTTCTTC,CASSALAGGYNEQFF
TRBJ1-4,-,TRBV3-1/TRBV3-2,few,TGTGCCAGCAGCCGACAGACCTCTAATGAAAAACTGTTTTTT,CASSRQTSNEKLFF
TRBJ1-2,-,TRBV9,-,TGTGCCAGCAGCGACGACGCAGGGGACGGGTACACCTTC,CASSDDAGDGYTF
TRBJ2-3,-,TRBV29-1,-,TGCAGCGCCTCTAGAACAGATACGCAGTATTTT,CSASRTDTQYF
TRBJ1-2,-,TRBV27,-,TGTGCCAGCAGTTTAAAGGGGTATGGCTACACCTTC,CASSLKGYGYTF
TRBJ2-2,-,TRBV12-3/TRBV12-4,-,TGTGCCAGCAGTTTCGGAGCCGGGGAGCTGTTTTTT,CASSFGAGELFF
TRBJ1-5,-,TRBV10-2,-,TGCGCCAGCAGTTTCCAGATAAATCAGCCCCAGCATTTT,CASSFQINQPQHF
TRBJ1-3,TRBD1,TRBV7-2,-,TGTGCCAGCAGCTGGGACAGGGGAGACACCATATATTTT,CASSWDRGDTIYF
TRBJ2-3,TRBD1,TRBV9,-,TGTGCCAGCAGCCCGGGACAGGGTTCCACAGATACGCAGTATTTT,CASSPGQGSTDTQYF
TRBJ1-3,-,TRBV5-1,-,TGCGCCAGCAGCTTGGGACAGCTACCATTAAACACCATATATTTT,CASSLGQLPLNTIYF
TRBJ2-5,TRBD2,TRBV6-2/TRBV6-3,-,TGTGCCAGCAGTAAGCGGGGGGGAGAGACCCAGTACTTC,CASSKRGGETQYF
TRBJ2-3,-,TRBV7-9,-,TGTGCCAGCAGAAAAGCGGAGCATCTCACAGATACGCAGTATTTT,CASRKAEHLTDTQYF
TRBJ2-1,-,TRBV6-2/TRBV6-3,-,TGTGCCAGCAGTTCCCCAACTAGAAACAATGAGCAGTTCTTC,CASSSPTRNNEQFF
TRBJ2-7,TRBD1,TRBV5-1,once,TGCGCCAGCAGCATCGGACAGGGGTTTAACGAGCAGTACTTC,CASSIGQGFNEQYF
TRBJ1-5,-,TRBV6-6,-,TGTGCCAGCAGTTACGCTCGGGGGGGGCAGCCCCAGCATTTT,CASSYARGGQPQHF
TRBJ2-3,-,TRBV7-3,-,TGTGCCAGCAGCCCCTCGGGGGGCACAGATACGCAGTATTTT,CASSPSGGTDTQYF
TRBJ2-1,-,TRBV7-8,-,TGTGCCAGCAGCTTAGCATCTCTTCCCCCCTACAATGAGCAGTTCTTC,CASSLASLPPYNEQFF
TRBJ2-5,-,TRBV20-1,-,TGCAGTGCTAGTCCCGGGAAGGAGACCCAGTACTTC,CSASPGKETQYF
TRBJ1-4,-,TRBV5-4,-,TGTGCCAGCAGCTTGGGGACAGCGAAGGCGGAAAAACTGTTTTTT,CASSLGTAKAEKLFF
TRBJ1-4,-,TRBV11-2,-,TGTGCCAGCAGCTTGGAGGCTGGGTTTTTTGGTGGATCCGAAAAACTGTTTTTT,CASSLEAGFFGGSEKLFF
TRBJ2-3,TRBD2,TRBV19,few,TGTGCCAGTAGTATAATAAGAGCGGGAGGGCGAGGAGATACGCAGTATTTT,CASSIIRAGGRGDTQYF
TRBJ2-2,TRBD1,TRBV5-6,-,TGTGCCAGCAGCGTACTTGACAGGGATAGCACTGAGCTGTTTTTT,CASSVLDRDSTELFF